Given below is one T cell receptor (beta chain) in context. Its antigen is not known. Germline V lookup: CDR1 MNHNS, CDR2 SASEGT. The CDR3 runs 13 residues. The V gene lost 7 bases and the J gene lost 2 bases, with 11 bases spanning the gap. The sample belongs to a study of cytomegalovirus exposure and HLA in healthy donors. Study information: Of all 400 or so donors who were genotyped, under 90% belonged to the Caucasian-associated ancestry cluster. General study results and limits: Trimming of TCR beta V- and J-genes showed a link, identified in a later analysis, to a missense DCLRE1C variant. A later analysis found common viral pathogens apparently linked to several of the most significant clusters. Later on, an analysis tied roughly 17,000 TCR beta sequences to HLA alleles at 0.05 false discovery rate.

The PCR contained 60 Vbeta and 13 Jbeta primers. The protocol was immunoSEQ multiplex PCR, while the TCRdb copy is restricted to in-frame clones and leaves out a portion. The table includes some 120,000 clones, around 85% detected once. The sequenced sample was PBMCs. This clonotype was sampled from a woman in her twenties or thirties in good health and CMV-seropositive. J is TRBJ1-1 and V is TRBV6-1; D gene uncertain. This chain's CDR3 is CASTPRINTEAFF. DNA of the CDR3: TGTGCCAGCACTCCCAGAATAAACACTGAAGCTTTCTTT.